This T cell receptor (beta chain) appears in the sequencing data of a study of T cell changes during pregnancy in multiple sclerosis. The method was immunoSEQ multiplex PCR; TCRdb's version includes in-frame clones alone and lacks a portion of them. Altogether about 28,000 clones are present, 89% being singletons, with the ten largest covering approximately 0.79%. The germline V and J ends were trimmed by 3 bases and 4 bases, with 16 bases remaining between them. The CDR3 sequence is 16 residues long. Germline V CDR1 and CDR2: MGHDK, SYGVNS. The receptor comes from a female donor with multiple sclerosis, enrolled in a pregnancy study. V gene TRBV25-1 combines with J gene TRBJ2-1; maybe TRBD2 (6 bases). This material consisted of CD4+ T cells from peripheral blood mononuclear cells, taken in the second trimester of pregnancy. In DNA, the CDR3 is TGTGCCAGCAGTGATGCAAGAAGCGGGCGGTACAATGAGCAGTTCTTC. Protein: CASSDARSGRYNEQFF.